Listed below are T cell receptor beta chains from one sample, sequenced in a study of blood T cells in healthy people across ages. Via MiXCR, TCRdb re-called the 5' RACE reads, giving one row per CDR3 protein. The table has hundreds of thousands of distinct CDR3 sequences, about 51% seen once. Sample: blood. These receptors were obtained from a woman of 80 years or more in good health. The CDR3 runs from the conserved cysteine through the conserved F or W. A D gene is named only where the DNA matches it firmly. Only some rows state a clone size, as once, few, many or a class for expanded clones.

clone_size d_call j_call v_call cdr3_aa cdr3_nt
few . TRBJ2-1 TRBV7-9 CASSAVLTAYNEQFF TGTGCCAGCAGCGCAGTCCTGACCGCCTACAATGAGCAGTTCTTC
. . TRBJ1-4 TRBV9 CTSSSGANPATNEKLFF TGTACCAGCAGCTCAGGGGCAAACCCAGCAACTAATGAAAAACTGTTTTTT
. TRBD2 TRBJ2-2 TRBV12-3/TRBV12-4 CASTRGLAMNTGELFF TGTGCCAGCACTCGGGGACTAGCCATGAACACCGGGGAGCTGTTTTTT
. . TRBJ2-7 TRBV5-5 CASSSGTGTREQYF TGTGCCAGCAGCTCCGGGACCGGGACTCGCGAGCAGTACTTC
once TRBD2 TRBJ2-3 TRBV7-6 CASSLSPSGGADTQYF TGTGCCAGCAGCTTAAGTCCTAGCGGGGGGGCAGATACGCAGTATTTT
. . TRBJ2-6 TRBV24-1 CATSENGGSGANVLTF TGTGCCACCAGTGAAAATGGGGGCTCTGGGGCCAACGTCCTGACTTTC
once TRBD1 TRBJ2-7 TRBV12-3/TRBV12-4 CASGGTGGSFSYEQYF TGTGCCAGCGGAGGGACAGGGGGCTCCTTCTCCTACGAGCAGTACTTC
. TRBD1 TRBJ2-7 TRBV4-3 CASSQVAGGIYEQYF TGCGCCAGCAGCCAAGTGGCAGGGGGCATATACGAGCAGTACTTC
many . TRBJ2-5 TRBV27 CASSLDRFGETQYF TGTGCCAGCAGTTTAGATCGGTTCGGGGAGACCCAGTACTTC
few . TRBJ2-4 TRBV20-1 CSASLTLRVQYF TGCAGTGCTAGCCTCACCCTCCGGGTTCAGTACTTC
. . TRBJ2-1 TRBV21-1 CASSKDWDRTYNEQFF TGTGCCAGCAGCAAAGATTGGGACAGAACCTACAATGAGCAGTTCTTC
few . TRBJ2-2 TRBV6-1 CASSLRGSTGELFF TGTGCCAGCAGTTTAAGGGGGTCCACCGGGGAGCTGTTTTTT
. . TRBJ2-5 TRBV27 CASSSSPDRETQYF TGTGCCAGCAGTTCGTCCCCTGATAGGGAGACCCAGTACTTC
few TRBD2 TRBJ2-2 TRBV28 CASSGTSVWTGELFF TGTGCCAGCAGTGGGACTAGCGTTTGGACCGGGGAGCTGTTTTTT
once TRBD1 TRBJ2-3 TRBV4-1 CASSQLGQGIVMDTQYF TGCGCCAGCAGCCAGCTGGGACAGGGGATCGTCATGGATACGCAGTATTTT
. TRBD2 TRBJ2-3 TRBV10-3 CAIRELAGGFTDTQYF TGTGCCATCAGGGAACTAGCGGGGGGCTTTACAGATACGCAGTATTTT
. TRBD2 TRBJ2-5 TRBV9 CASSVSGTSGQETQYF TGTGCCAGCAGCGTATCCGGGACTAGCGGACAAGAGACCCAGTACTTC
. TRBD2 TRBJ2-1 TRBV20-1 CNAHSGGGGEQFF TGCAATGCTCATAGCGGGGGGGGAGGTGAGCAGTTCTTC
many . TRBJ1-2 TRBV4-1 CASSQGQRYGYTF TGCGCCAGCAGCCAAGGACAGCGGTATGGCTACACCTTC
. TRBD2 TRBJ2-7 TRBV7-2 CASSASGPSSYNEQYF TGTGCCAGCAGCGCTAGCGGGCCGAGCTCCTACAATGAGCAGTACTTT
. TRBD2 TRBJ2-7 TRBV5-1 CASSSRTSVYEQYF TGCGCCAGCAGCTCCCGGACTAGCGTCTACGAGCAGTACTTC
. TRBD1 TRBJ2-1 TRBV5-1 CASSFGTAHSEQFF TGCGCCAGCAGCTTCGGGACAGCCCACAGTGAGCAGTTCTTC
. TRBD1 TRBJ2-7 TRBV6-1 CASSASGTGITYEQYF TGTGCCAGCAGTGCATCCGGGACAGGGATAACCTACGAGCAGTACTTC
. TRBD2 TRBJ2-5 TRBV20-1 CSPKLAGGLYNEQYF TGCAGTCCCAAGCTAGCGGGGGGACTCTACAATGAGCAGTACTTC
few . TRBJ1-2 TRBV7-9 CASSLGGSDNRYTF TGTGCCAGCAGCTTAGGAGGTTCAGACAACCGCTACACCTTC
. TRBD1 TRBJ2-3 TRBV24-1 CVTSATTGDALTDTQYF TGTGTCACCAGTGCCACGACAGGGGACGCCTTAACAGATACGCAGTATTTT
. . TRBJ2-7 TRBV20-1 CSARDVGRLYEQYF TGCAGTGCTAGAGATGTGGGGAGACTCTACGAGCAGTACTTC
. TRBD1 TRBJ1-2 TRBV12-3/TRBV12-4 CASSLGGRDSRYYGYTF TGTGCCAGCAGTTTGGGGGGCAGGGACAGTCGTTACTATGGCTACACCTTC
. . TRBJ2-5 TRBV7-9 CASSLGSVETQYF TGTGCCAGCAGCTTAGGGTCCGTAGAGACCCAGTACTTC
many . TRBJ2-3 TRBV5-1 CASSLRLQGPDTQYF TGCGCCAGCAGCTTGCGACTTCAGGGTCCAGATACGCAGTATTTT
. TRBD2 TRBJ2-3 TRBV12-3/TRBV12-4 CASSTNSGGTTQYF TGTGCCAGCAGTACTAATAGCGGGGGAACTACGCAGTATTTT
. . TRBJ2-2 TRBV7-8 CASSLPEAGELFF TGTGCCAGCAGCTTACCCGAGGCCGGGGAGCTGTTTTTT